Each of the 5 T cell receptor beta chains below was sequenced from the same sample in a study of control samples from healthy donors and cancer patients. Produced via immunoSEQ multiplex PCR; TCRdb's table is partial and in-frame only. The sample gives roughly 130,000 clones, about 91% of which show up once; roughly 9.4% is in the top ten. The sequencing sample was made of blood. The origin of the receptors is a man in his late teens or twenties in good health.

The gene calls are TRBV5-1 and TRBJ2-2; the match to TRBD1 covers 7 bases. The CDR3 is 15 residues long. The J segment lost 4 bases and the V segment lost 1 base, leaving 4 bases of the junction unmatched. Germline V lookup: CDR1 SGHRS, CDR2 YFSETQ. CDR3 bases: TGCGCCAGCAGCTTGACAGGGGTGGCCACCGGGGAGCTGTTTTTT. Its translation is CASSLTGVATGELFF.

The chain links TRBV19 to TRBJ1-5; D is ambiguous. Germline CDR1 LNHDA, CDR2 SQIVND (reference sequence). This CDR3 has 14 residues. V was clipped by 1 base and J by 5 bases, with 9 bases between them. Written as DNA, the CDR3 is TGTGCCAGTAGTATAGGAGCCGGGTATCAGCCCCAGCATTTT. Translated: CASSIGAGYQPQHF.

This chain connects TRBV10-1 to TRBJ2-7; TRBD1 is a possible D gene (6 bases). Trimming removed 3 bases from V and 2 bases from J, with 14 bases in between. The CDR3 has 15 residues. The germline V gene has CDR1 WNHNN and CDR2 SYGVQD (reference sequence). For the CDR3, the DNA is TGCGCCAGCAGTGATCTACAGGGATCAACCTACGAGCAGTACTTC. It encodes CASSDLQGSTYEQYF.

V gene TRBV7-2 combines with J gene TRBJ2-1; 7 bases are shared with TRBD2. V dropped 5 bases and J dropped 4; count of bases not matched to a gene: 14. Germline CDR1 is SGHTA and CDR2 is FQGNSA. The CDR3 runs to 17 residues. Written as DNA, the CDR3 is TGTGCCAGCAGCACCTCCCACGCGAGAGCGGGATACAATGAGCAGTTCTTC. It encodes CASSTSHARAGYNEQFF.

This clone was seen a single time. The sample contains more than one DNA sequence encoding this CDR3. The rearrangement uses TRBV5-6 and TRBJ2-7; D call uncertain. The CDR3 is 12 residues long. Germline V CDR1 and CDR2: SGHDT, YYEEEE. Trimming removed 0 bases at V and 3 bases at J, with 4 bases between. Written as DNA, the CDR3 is TGTGCCAGCAGCTTGGAAGGCTACGAGCAGTACTTC. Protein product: CASSLEGYEQYF.